One and the same sample provided the 3 T cell receptor beta chains below, sequenced in a study of blood T cell repertoires in COVID-19. Sequencing used immunoSEQ multiplex PCR; TCRdb keeps in-frame clones, though not all of them. The sample lists some 250,000 clones; approximately 83% were seen once. The sequencing sample was made of PBMCs or T cells enriched from blood (not recorded which). These receptor sequences come from a woman in her 40s with acute COVID-19.

V usage is TRBV6-2 or TRBV6-3 and J usage is TRBJ2-3; the D gene is possibly TRBD2 (6 bases). The CDR3 spans 15 residues. Germline assignment: CDR1 MNHEY and CDR2 SVGEGT. The ends were cut back, 4 bases at V and 2 bases at J, with 13 bases in the middle. The CDR3 DNA is TGTGCCAGCAGTTCCGGGACTTACTCCACAGATACGCAGTATTTT. Its translation is CASSSGTYSTDTQYF.

V gene TRBV11-3 combines with J gene TRBJ2-7, with 10 bases fitting TRBD2. CDR3 length equals 14 residues. Trimming removed 1 base from V and 6 bases from J; junction bases left unmatched: 3. Germline CDR1 is SGHNT and CDR2 is YENEEA. The CDR3 loop is CASSLGVAGGEQYF. DNA for the CDR3: TGTGCCAGCAGCTTAGGGGTAGCGGGAGGCGAGCAGTACTTC.

The gene calls are TRBV19 and TRBJ2-3, with 9 bases fitting TRBD2. Germline V gene sequence: CDR1 LNHDA, CDR2 SQIVND (reference sequence). After removal of 5 bases from V and 1 base from J, the junction contained 4 bases not matched to a gene. CDR3 size: 15 residues. The CDR3 DNA reads TGTGCCAGTAGTCCCTGGACTAGCGGCACAGATACGCAGTATTTT. Translating it yields CASSPWTSGTDTQYF. The variable domain in full, completed from reference TRBV19 and TRBJ2-3, reads DGGITQSPKYLFRKEGQNVTLSCEQNLNHDAMYWYRQDPGQGLRLIYYSQIVNDFQKGDIAEGYSVSREKKESFPLTVTSAQKNPTAFYLCASSPWTSGTDTQYFGPGTRLTVL.